This T cell receptor beta chain originates from a study of blood T cell repertoires in COVID-19. Study background: PBMCs, B-cell-depleted T cells, or T cells were the source of the cDNA or gDNA that made up the material.

Across over 20 US areas, participants ranged in age from about 18 to 90 years. Cohort placement rested on clinical history that participants reported themselves. In the original processing: Counts of nucleated cells, estimated from reference gene primer amplification, were obtained. Generated by immunoSEQ multiplex PCR, the TCRdb table keeps only in-frame clones and is missing some. From that table come the V and J calls and clone size; the DNA was used to work out D and trimming. The sample lists about 82,000 clones, 80% to 90% occurring once. The CDR3 spans 18 residues. V lost 3 bases to trimming and J lost 1 base; unmatched junction nucleotides: 7. Germline V gene sequence: CDR1 MGHRA, CDR2 YSYEKL.

This TCR was recovered from a woman between 45 and 60 years old with acute COVID-19. This chain joins TRBV4-1 and TRBJ2-6; 9 nucleotides match TRBD1. Sequenced: PBMCs or T cells enriched from blood (not recorded which). The CDR3 sequence is CASSQSPGTGSGANVLTF. The CDR3 DNA follows: TGCGCCAGCAGCCAGAGTCCCGGGACAGGGTCTGGGGCCAACGTCCTGACTTTC.